Given below is one T cell receptor beta chain in context. Its antigen is not known. These data are taken from a study of human thymus T cells. Study-level findings and limits: V and J gene usage appeared biased in thymic and blood repertoires.

Thymus was obtained from resections taken during corrective heart surgery. Among the donors, all were healthy Finnish infants having corrective surgery for congenital heart defects. Clones were sequenced by immunoSEQ multiplex PCR, and TCRdb holds only the in-frame ones, with some missing. The sample lists roughly 130,000 clones; just under 95% were seen once. V was cut by 6 bases and J by 4 bases, with 23 bases left in between. CDR1 SGHAT and CDR2 FQNNGV come from the germline V gene. The CDR3 runs to 17 residues. V is TRBV11-2 and J is TRBJ2-3; D uncertain. The TCR sequence derives from a boy under three years old with a congenital heart defect but otherwise immunologically healthy. Sequenced material: thymus tissue. Written as DNA, the CDR3 is TGTGCCAGCAGACGTAGCCGGCACCCCAAAAAGGCAGATACGCAGTATTTT. Protein sequence: CASRRSRHPKKADTQYF.